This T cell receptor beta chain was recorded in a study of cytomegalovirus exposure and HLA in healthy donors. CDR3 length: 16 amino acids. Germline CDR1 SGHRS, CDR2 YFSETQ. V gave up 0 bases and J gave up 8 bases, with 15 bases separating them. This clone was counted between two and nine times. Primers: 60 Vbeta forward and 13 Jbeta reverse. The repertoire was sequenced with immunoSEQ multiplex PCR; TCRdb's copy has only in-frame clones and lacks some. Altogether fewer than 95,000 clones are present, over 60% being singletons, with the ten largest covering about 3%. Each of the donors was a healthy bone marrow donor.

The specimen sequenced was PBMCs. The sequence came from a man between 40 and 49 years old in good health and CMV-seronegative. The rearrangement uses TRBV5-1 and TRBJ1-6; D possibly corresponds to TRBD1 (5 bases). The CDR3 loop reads CASSLGPETAYSPLHF. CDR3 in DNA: TGCGCCAGCAGCTTGGGGCCGGAGACAGCCTATTCACCCCTCCACTTT.